These 18 T cell receptor beta chains share one sample of origin, sequenced in a study of TIL therapy for anti-PD-1-resistant metastatic lung cancer. The libraries were made with immunoSEQ v3. TCRdb keeps only in-frame clones here, not all; method: immunoSEQ multiplex PCR. The table records tens of thousands of clones, about two thirds of them present only once. Noted time point: pre-treatment sample, taken before nivolumab and TIL therapy. Most excised metastases sampled were pleural nodules or supraclavicular lymph nodes. This material consisted of tumor tissue, taken at baseline. These receptors were taken from a person aged 25-79 years with non-small cell lung cancer.

V gene TRBV30 combines with J gene TRBJ2-1, with 7 bases that match TRBD2. CDR1 is GTSNPN, CDR2 SVGIG, per germline (reference sequence). V lost 3 bases to trimming and J lost 10 bases; unmatched junction nucleotides: 12. CDR3 length: 14 residues. The CDR3 bases are TGTGCCTGGAGCGCGGTAGCGGGTATCCCCGAGCAGTTCTTC. This encodes CAWSAVAGIPEQFF.

V is TRBV7-9 and J is TRBJ2-7, with 9 bases fitting TRBD1. Germline V gives CDR1 SEHNR, CDR2 FQNEAQ (reference sequence). The CDR3 is 15 residues long. Trimming took 5 bases from V and 3 from J; bases not matched to a gene: 8. The CDR3 bases are TGTGCCAGCAGCCCAAACCTGGGACAGGGCTACGAGCAGTACTTC. Its protein is CASSPNLGQGYEQYF.

The chain uses TRBV7-3 and TRBJ2-2, with 7 bases that match TRBD2. CDR1 SGHTA and CDR2 FQGTGA come from the germline V gene. Unmatched junction bases numbered 11, after V lost 6 bases and J lost 4 bases. The length of the CDR3 is 16 residues. CDR3 sequence: CASSSIGSGVTGELFF. The CDR3 DNA reads as TGTGCCAGCAGTTCGATTGGGAGCGGGGTCACCGGGGAGCTGTTTTTT.

The chain links TRBV6-6 to TRBJ1-4; D not certain. The V end lost 2 bases, the J end lost 4 bases, and 8 bases lay between the germline ends. Germline values: CDR1 MNHNY, CDR2 SVGAGI (reference sequence). The CDR3 sequence is 14 residues long. CDR3 amino acids: CASSYQGFNEKLFF. CDR3 in DNA: TGTGCCAGCAGTTACCAAGGTTTTAATGAAAAACTGTTTTTT.

The V call is TRBV10-3, the J call TRBJ1-6; D is unresolved. The V end lost 5 bases, the J end lost 5 bases, and 13 bases lay between the germline ends. Germline V gene sequence: CDR1 ENHRY, CDR2 SYGVKD. The CDR3 loop spans 15 amino acids. CDR3 DNA: TGTGCCATCAGTAGGGAACCGGGCCATAATTCACCCCTCCACTTT. Translating it yields CAISREPGHNSPLHF.

This clone was seen more than once but under ten times. V usage is TRBV2 and J usage is TRBJ1-1; D might be TRBD1 (6 bases). Trimming left V 2 bases short and J 0 bases short, with 7 bases between. CDR3 size: 14 residues. CDR1 and CDR2 from the germline V gene are SNHLY and FYNNEI. CDR3 coding DNA: TGTGCCAGCAGTGAAACAGGGTTGAACACTGAAGCTTTCTTT. Protein sequence: CASSETGLNTEAFF.

The chain combines TRBV30 with TRBJ1-2; no clear D. CDR1 GTSNPN and CDR2 SVGIG come from the germline V gene (reference sequence). This CDR3 comprises 11 residues. With 1 base removed from V and 10 bases from J, the gap between germline ends came to 10 bases. CDR3 residues: CAWSGTGSYTF. The CDR3 coding sequence is TGTGCCTGGAGTGGAACCGGGTCCTACACCTTC.

This clone was counted only a few times. This chain uses TRBV30 with TRBJ1-2, with D possibly TRBD1 on 5 matching bases. The germline V and J ends were trimmed by 8 bases and 4 bases, with 17 bases remaining between them. Germline V gene data show CDR1 as GTSNPN and CDR2 as SVGIG (reference sequence). This CDR3 has 13 amino acids. CDR3 nucleotides: TGTGCCCGCGCGGGGCAGGGAGCCTATGGCTACACCTTC. Its protein is CARAGQGAYGYTF.

V usage is TRBV30 and J usage is TRBJ2-2; D gene unclear. CDR3 length equals 14 residues. Trimming left V 4 bases short and J 0 bases short, with 9 bases between. Germline assignment: CDR1 GTSNPN and CDR2 SVGIG (reference sequence). CDR3 DNA sequence: TGTGCCTGGAAGTGGGGTCCGAACACCGGGGAGCTGTTTTTT. Amino acid sequence: CAWKWGPNTGELFF.

This rearrangement joins TRBV2 to TRBJ2-3; TRBD2 aligns across 10 bases. With V trimmed by 4 bases and J by 3 bases, 7 bases remained unmatched. The CDR3 extends over 16 amino acids. Germline V gene lookup returns CDR1 SNHLY and CDR2 FYNNEI. The CDR3 spells CASSGRLAGVTDTQYF. Here the CDR3 DNA reads TGTGCCAGCAGTGGGCGTCTAGCGGGGGTAACAGATACGCAGTATTTT. Together with reference TRBV2 and TRBJ2-3, the CDR3 gives the full variable domain: EPEVTQTPSHQVTQMGQEVILRCVPISNHLYFYWYRQILGQKVEFLVSFYNNEISEKSEIFDDQFSVERPDGSNFTLKIRSTKLEDSAMYFCASSGRLAGVTDTQYFGPGTRLTVL.

This rearrangement joins TRBV11-3 to TRBJ2-2; tentative D call: TRBD1 (6 bases). CDR3 length equals 16 residues. Germline V gives CDR1 SGHNT, CDR2 YENEEA. Deletions cut 5 bases from V and 4 bases from J, with 17 bases between. The DNA of the CDR3 is TGTGCCAGCAGCACACTCCCTGGGGGCTTCACCGGGGAGCTGTTTTTT. This encodes CASSTLPGGFTGELFF.

This chain links TRBV6-5 with TRBJ2-5; D gene uncertain. The germline V and J ends were trimmed by 1 base and 0 bases, with 6 bases remaining between them. The CDR3 spans 14 residues. The germline CDR1 and CDR2 sequences are MNHEY and SVGAGI. CDR3 residues: CASSYYIDQETQYF. The CDR3 DNA reads TGTGCCAGCAGTTACTATATAGACCAAGAGACCCAGTACTTC.

This clone was seen once. The chain combines TRBV6-5 with TRBJ2-1, with 7 bases identical to TRBD1. This CDR3 spans 15 amino acids. Trimming at V came to 6 bases and at J to 5 bases, leaving 10 bases not matched to a gene. The germline gives CDR1 MNHEY, CDR2 SVGAGI. In DNA form, the CDR3 reads TGTGCCAGCAGCCCTGACAGGGCCTCAAACAATGAGCAGTTCTTC. This gives the protein CASSPDRASNNEQFF.

The chain links TRBV6-6 to TRBJ1-1, with 7 bases matching TRBD1. There are 13 residues in the CDR3. Germline CDR1 MNHNY, CDR2 SVGAGI (reference sequence). Trimming took 4 bases from V and 10 from J; bases not matched to a gene: 9. In DNA form, the CDR3 reads TGTGCCAGCAGTTCTGGACAGGTTCAGGGAGCTTTCTTT. Protein product: CASSSGQVQGAFF.

The chain links TRBV11-3 to TRBJ2-1; D gene unclear. This CDR3 contains 13 residues. Deletions cut 4 bases from V and 3 bases from J, with 7 bases between. Germline CDR1 SGHNT, CDR2 YENEEA. The CDR3 spells CASSSGSYNEQFF. The CDR3 coding sequence is TGTGCCAGCAGCTCAGGAAGCTACAATGAGCAGTTCTTC.

Only a few counts were recorded for this clone. The gene calls are TRBV9 and TRBJ2-7; TRBD1 is a possible D gene (5 bases). V was shortened by 2 bases and J by 0 bases, with 6 bases between the two germline ends. Germline values: CDR1 SGDLS, CDR2 YYNGEE. The CDR3 is 13 amino acids. The CDR3 bases are TGTGCCAGCAGCGTGGACAACTCCTACGAGCAGTACTTC. This gives the protein CASSVDNSYEQYF.

The V call is TRBV7-9, the J call TRBJ2-1, with 8 bases aligning to TRBD1. The V gene end was trimmed by 7 bases and the J gene end by 5 bases; junction bases not matched to a gene: 4. The germline V gene encodes CDR1 SEHNR and CDR2 FQNEAQ (reference sequence). The CDR3 contains 13 residues. The CDR3 region is CASIMDRDNEQFF. The CDR3 region has the DNA TGTGCCAGCATCATGGACAGGGACAATGAGCAGTTCTTC. The full variable domain, completed using reference TRBV7-9 and TRBJ2-1, is DTGVSQNPRHKITKRGQNVTFRCDPISEHNRLYWYRQTLGQGPEFLTYFQNEAQLEKSRLLSDRFSAERPKGSFSTLEIQRTEQGDSAMYLCASIMDRDNEQFFGPGTRLTVL.

The count of this clone is one. The chain links TRBV6-5 to TRBJ2-5; D assignment may be TRBD1 or TRBD2 (5 bases each). The CDR3 is 13 amino acids. V was clipped by 6 bases and J by 5 bases, with 13 bases between them. Germline V gene sequence: CDR1 MNHEY, CDR2 SVGAGI. Here the CDR3 reads CASSRGVLETQYF. CDR3 in DNA: TGTGCCAGCAGCCGAGGGGTCTTGGAGACCCAGTACTTC.